These T cell receptor beta chains were read from a single sample in a study of CD8 T cells in ankylosing spondylitis. TCRdb recomputed calls from the 5' RACE reads with MiXCR, one row per CDR3 protein. The data contain 150,000 to 200,000 distinct CDR3 sequences, around a tenth of them singletons. The specimen was blood, either unsorted or a sorted T cell fraction (not recorded which). These receptors were taken from a male donor with ankylosing spondylitis or in good health (not recorded which). Both conserved end residues are part of each CDR3. Each record gives: CDR3 protein, CDR3 DNA, V gene, J gene, D gene, clone size. A D gene is named only where the DNA matches it firmly. Clone size is stated in some rows and not others, as once, few, many or a class when expanded.

CDR3 protein: CASSLWWRHDTNYGYTF
CDR3 DNA: TGTGCCAGCAGCTTGTGGTGGAGACATGATACTAACTATGGCTACACCTTC
V gene: TRBV5-5
J gene: TRBJ1-2
D gene: .
clone size: few

CDR3 protein: CSAKPGGDTQYF
CDR3 DNA: TGCAGCGCCAAGCCGGGAGGAGATACGCAGTATTTT
V gene: TRBV29-1
J gene: TRBJ2-3
D gene: TRBD2
clone size: many

CDR3 protein: CSASSGSFQETQYF
CDR3 DNA: TGCAGTGCTAGTAGCGGGTCGTTTCAAGAGACCCAGTACTTC
V gene: TRBV20-1
J gene: TRBJ2-5
D gene: TRBD2
clone size: .

CDR3 protein: CASSLSSGGAGTGELFF
CDR3 DNA: TGTGCCAGCAGCTTATCATCCGGGGGGGCCGGCACCGGGGAGCTGTTTTTT
V gene: TRBV7-2
J gene: TRBJ2-2
D gene: TRBD2
clone size: .

CDR3 protein: CASSGGQGFGTEAFF
CDR3 DNA: TGCGCCAGCAGCGGGGGACAGGGCTTTGGCACTGAAGCTTTCTTT
V gene: TRBV5-1
J gene: TRBJ1-1
D gene: TRBD1
clone size: few

CDR3 protein: CASSLLDGVEQYF
CDR3 DNA: TGCGCCAGCAGCTTATTAGACGGCGTAGAGCAGTACTTC
V gene: TRBV5-1
J gene: TRBJ2-7
D gene: .
clone size: many

CDR3 protein: CASTPSGGQYNEQFF
CDR3 DNA: TGTGCCAGCACCCCAAGCGGGGGGCAATACAATGAGCAGTTCTTC
V gene: TRBV12-3/TRBV12-4
J gene: TRBJ2-1
D gene: TRBD2
clone size: many

CDR3 protein: CASSSHSGYEQYF
CDR3 DNA: TGTGCCAGCAGTTCCCACTCGGGGTACGAGCAGTACTTC
V gene: TRBV6-5
J gene: TRBJ2-7
D gene: .
clone size: few

CDR3 protein: CASSLERTGGDGYTF
CDR3 DNA: TGCGCCAGCAGCTTGGAGAGGACAGGGGGAGATGGCTACACCTTC
V gene: TRBV5-1
J gene: TRBJ1-2
D gene: TRBD1
clone size: few

CDR3 protein: CSAGTSGGIDNEQFF
CDR3 DNA: TGCAGTGCAGGGACTAGCGGGGGGATTGACAATGAGCAGTTCTTC
V gene: TRBV20-1
J gene: TRBJ2-1
D gene: TRBD2
clone size: few

CDR3 protein: CASSRGLVAGELFF
CDR3 DNA: TGTGCCAGCAGCCGCGGACTAGTGGCCGGGGAGCTGTTTTTT
V gene: TRBV4-2
J gene: TRBJ2-2
D gene: TRBD2
clone size: many

CDR3 protein: CASSLHPANYGYTF
CDR3 DNA: TGTGCCAGCAGTTTACACCCGGCTAACTATGGCTACACCTTC
V gene: TRBV27
J gene: TRBJ1-2
D gene: .
clone size: many

CDR3 protein: CASSTSTGAYGYTF
CDR3 DNA: TGTGCCAGTAGTACAAGTACAGGAGCGTATGGCTACACCTTC
V gene: TRBV19
J gene: TRBJ1-2
D gene: .
clone size: .

CDR3 protein: CASSPVAARSSGNTIYF
CDR3 DNA: TGTGCCAGCAGTCCCGTAGCGGCTCGTAGCTCTGGAAACACCATATATTTT
V gene: TRBV6-1
J gene: TRBJ1-3
D gene: .
clone size: .

CDR3 protein: CASSLFWGKETQYF
CDR3 DNA: TGTGCCAGCAGCTTATTTTGGGGAAAAGAGACCCAGTACTTC
V gene: TRBV7-6
J gene: TRBJ2-5
D gene: .
clone size: many

CDR3 protein: CASREDRGRLKDTQYF
CDR3 DNA: TGTGCCAGCAGAGAAGACAGGGGGCGTCTAAAAGATACGCAGTATTTT
V gene: TRBV5-6
J gene: TRBJ2-3
D gene: TRBD1
clone size: few

CDR3 protein: CASSPSREGEQFF
CDR3 DNA: TGTGCCAGCAGTCCTTCCAGGGAGGGTGAGCAGTTCTTC
V gene: TRBV12-3/TRBV12-4
J gene: TRBJ2-1
D gene: TRBD2
clone size: .

CDR3 protein: CASRPTASTYSYNSPLHF
CDR3 DNA: TGTGCCAGCAGACCGACAGCCTCAACCTACTCCTATAATTCACCCCTCCACTTT
V gene: TRBV7-4
J gene: TRBJ1-6
D gene: .
clone size: .